Presented here are 6 T cell receptor beta chains from one specimen sequenced in a study of T-cell memory formation after mild COVID-19. Via MiXCR, TCRdb re-called the 5' RACE reads, giving one row per CDR3 protein. The table includes approximately 210,000 distinct CDR3 sequences, 8% to 11% detected once. The specimen was PBMCs or a T cell subset sorted from them (not recorded which). Source of these receptors: a man younger than 35 who had mild COVID-19 (a few samples of this study predate the infection). Cell type and time point are not known.

In this sample, this clonotype turned up a few times. The rearrangement links TRBV20-1 to TRBJ2-7; 11 nucleotides agree with TRBD1. This CDR3 comprises 19 residues. The germline gives CDR1 DFQATT, CDR2 SNEGSKA (reference sequence). Losses at the gene ends were 1 base for V and 2 bases for J; bases not matched to a gene: 16. CDR3 amino acids: CSARGGFGQGAGLPYEQYF. In DNA form, the CDR3 reads TGCAGTGCTAGAGGGGGATTCGGACAGGGGGCCGGGCTCCCCTACGAGCAGTACTTC.

The rearrangement uses TRBV28 and TRBJ2-3, with D unresolved. The germline V gene has CDR1 MDHEN and CDR2 SYDVKM. The CDR3 is 10 amino acids. V lost 6 bases and J 14 bases, leaving 12 bases between the germline ends. The CDR3 bases are TGTGCCAGCAGCCCGGCTCGGCGGTATTTT. Its protein is CASSPARRYF.

This clonotype was observed a few times. The chain joins TRBV12-3 or TRBV12-4 to TRBJ2-1, with a weak D call TRBD2 (6 bases). V was clipped by 3 bases and J by 2 bases, with 11 bases between them. The CDR3 spans 15 residues. CDR3 sequence: CASSLGGPTYNEQFF. The CDR3 bases are TGTGCCAGCAGTTTGGGGGGACCCACCTACAATGAGCAGTTCTTC.

There are a few counts of this clonotype. V gene TRBV7-8 combines with J gene TRBJ2-5; perhaps TRBD2 as D (5 bases). Trimming took 3 bases from V and 4 from J, leaving 12 bases between them. The CDR3 runs 14 residues. Germline values: CDR1 SGHVS, CDR2 FQNEAQ. This CDR3 is CASSFSGNRETQYF. The CDR3 bases are TGTGCCAGCAGCTTCTCCGGGAACCGAGAGACCCAGTACTTC.

This clonotype was seen at least ten times. The CDR3 region has the DNA TGTGCCAGCAGCTTAGTTGTTTCAATCAGCGCGGGGGGAGAGACCCAGTACTTC. It yields the protein CASSLVVSISAGGETQYF. J is TRBJ2-5 and V is TRBV7-2; 8 positions agree with TRBD2. The CDR3 covers 18 residues. Germline loops: CDR1 SGHTA, CDR2 FQGNSA. V dropped 1 base and J dropped 4; count of bases not matched to a gene: 14.

This clonotype has just a few counts. The chain has TRBV9 and TRBJ1-6; no reliable D call. CDR1 is SGDLS and CDR2 is YYNGEE in the germline V gene. This CDR3 contains 15 residues. V lost 4 bases and J 13 bases, leaving 21 bases between the germline ends. The CDR3 is CASSMQADTNLPLHF. Here the CDR3 DNA reads TGTGCCAGCAGCATGCAGGCCGACACCAACCTGCCCCTCCACTTT.